The T cell receptor beta chain described here comes from a study of T-cell reconstitution after alpha-beta-depleted transplantation in children. Researchers prepared the TCRbeta library using unique molecular identifiers, the study reports. Each CDR3 protein is one row after TCRdb ran MiXCR on the PCR reads. This table holds around 440,000 distinct CDR3 sequences, roughly 10% found once. This clonotype was detected many times. Its antigen is still unknown. Findings of the study overall: There were reportedly several hundred expanded graft clones from which alpha-beta T cells came about two months after transplant. Recipient T cells and thymic progenitors that survived gave rise to the high TCRbeta diversity observed at day 60 in some patients. T-cell numbers and diversity, one year after transplant, stemmed largely from T cells that were newly produced.

Specimen: PBMCs, collected before TCRalphabeta/CD19-depleted stem cell transplant. This TCR came from a child aged 2 to 15 with inherited bone marrow failure, due to receive a stem cell transplant.

CDR3 sequence reads: CASSLIGSLNTGELFF. The CDR3 DNA reads as TGTGCCAGCAGTTTAATCGGCTCTTTGAACACCGGGGAGCTGTTTTTT. This chain connects TRBV28 to TRBJ2-2; D gene ambiguous. The CDR3 spans 16 residues. Deletions cut 2 bases from V and 1 base from J, with 11 bases between. Germline-derived CDR1 and CDR2 are MDHEN and SYDVKM.